This TCR beta chain was documented in a study of cytomegalovirus exposure and HLA in healthy donors. Study outcomes and limitations: With further analysis later on, most CMV-associated TCR beta chains appeared HLA-restricted. Earlier results showed most TCR beta V segments being productive about 87% or about 30% of the time. Reportedly, HLA-A and HLA-B alleles of most subjects were accurately predicted from TCR beta. The study recorded 164 TCR beta chains that were cytomegalovirus-associated.

The PCR ran on 60 Vbeta and 13 Jbeta primers. Using immunoSEQ multiplex PCR, the repertoire was profiled, and TCRdb retains in-frame clones only, with some absent. This sample has some 89,000 clones, with less than 80% found just once. Only a few counts were recorded for this clone. Its target is not known. Material: PBMCs. The clonotype originates from a woman aged 40 to 50 in good health and CMV-seropositive.

The CDR3 region has the DNA TGTGCCAGCAGCTTGTCCGGGACTAGAGGGGAGACCCAGTACTTC. Translating it yields CASSLSGTRGETQYF. The chain couples TRBV9 to TRBJ2-5; 8 bases map to TRBD2. Unmatched junction bases numbered 10, after V lost 4 bases and J lost 5 bases. CDR3 length: 15 residues. Germline CDR1 reads SGDLS; CDR2 reads YYNGEE.